This T cell receptor beta chain emerged from a study of blood T cell repertoires in COVID-19 (dated by TCRdb to the early 2020s). At the level of the whole study: Collaborator samples came from the United States, Italy and Spain and covered acute and convalescent phases of COVID-19. HLA class I and class II types, where available, came from metadata supplied by the sample provider rather than from assay-based typing. Sample metadata almost always included a de-identified subject ID, COVID-19 status, age in years and sex. Subjects who had been exposed to COVID-19, were actively infected with it, or had recovered from it provided the deeply sampled blood TCRbeta repertoires that made up the dataset. Samples were obtained from the ongoing ImmuneRACE study (first 160 participants) and from 1,000 to 1,500 subjects provided by 6 global collaborators. A freely available public database, intended as a resource for researchers studying the immune response to SARS-CoV-2, is where the repertoires were released. The prospective study material was composed of cDNA or gDNA derived from T cells, B-cell-depleted T cells, or PBMCs.

TCRbeta CDR3 regions were amplified from genomic DNA using the immunoSEQ Assay, a bias-controlled multiplex PCR. In the source study's methods: Nucleated cell counts per sample were estimated from amplification of reference gene primers within the assay. Sequence reads were collapsed and filtered to measure the absolute abundance of every unique TCRbeta CDR3 rearrangement. For each sample, productive Simpson clonality was calculated by taking the square root of Simpson's diversity index across productive rearrangements. TCRdb took this table from immuneACCESS and kept in-frame rearrangements with V and J called. Such tables lack part of the clones; where checked against another copy, unresolved V genes explain under half of the gap, and the rest is unexplained. V and J calls and clone size come straight from that table; D and trimming were deduced from the DNA. Here the sample has roughly 130,000 clones; less than 80% occur a single time. The ten largest account for approximately 4% of the sample.

Spanning cysteine to phenylalanine, the CDR3 consists of 15 amino acids. Only the CDR3 DNA stays, 45 bases, in frame from base 1. V trim: 0 bases; J trim: 9 bases; unmatched bases: 8. The germline V gene sets CDR1 to LGHNA and CDR2 to YNFKEQ. About this clone: Which antigen it targets is not known. It has no much larger one-base neighbor in the sample; base qualities were not kept.

Each collaborating institution followed its own protocols to collect whole blood in K2EDTA tubes. For TCRbeta analysis, collaborator samples were shipped as frozen whole blood, as isolated PBMCs, or as DNA extracted from either sample type. Beyond this particular receptor, the publication reports: The quantity of clinical and demographic metadata differed by source and by participant and was supplied without curation.

The V and J segments used are TRBV4-2 and TRBJ2-1; TRBD1 aligns with 7 central bases. The receptor was derived from a man in his 60s with acute or convalescent COVID-19. The sequenced material came from peripheral blood. The DNA sequence is given as TGTGCCAGCAGCCAAGAAGGAACAGGGGATGGTGAGCAGTTCTTC. Its product reads: CASSQEGTGDGEQFF.